The 10 T cell receptor beta chains below were found in one sample sequenced in a study of blood T cells in healthy people across ages. Primed by a sample-barcoded 5' primer and a J-beta primer mix, a second PCR proceeded for about 6 to 11 cycles. Using its own MiXCR run on the 5' RACE reads, TCRdb lists one record per CDR3 protein. The data show about 620,000 distinct CDR3 sequences, over 40% seen once. The sample taken for sequencing was blood. These receptors were taken from a woman over 75 in good health.

The J gene is TRBJ1-5, the V gene TRBV29-1; D unclear. There are 14 residues in the CDR3. Trimming pared 3 bases from V and 0 bases from J, leaving 9 bases between. Germline loops: CDR1 SQVTM, CDR2 ANQGSEA. This CDR3 is CSVETGSSNQPQHF. The CDR3 DNA reads TGCAGCGTTGAGACTGGGTCTAGCAATCAGCCCCAGCATTTT.

On this clonotype: A read error is possible here, since a much larger clone lies one base away. The CDR3 region has the DNA TGCAGTGGGGGGCCCCAACCTAACAATGAGCAGTACTTC. Protein: CSGGPQPNNEQYF. This chain links TRBV20-1 with TRBJ2-1; weak D call: TRBD1 (6 bases). The end of the DNA fits TRBJ2-7 better, so the J call may be wrong. The CDR3 has 13 amino acids. Germline-derived CDR1 and CDR2 are DFQATT and SNEGSKA (reference sequence).

This clonotype came up a few times. A much larger clone lies one base from this, so it may be a read error. This sequence joins TRBV29-1 and TRBJ2-1, with 9 positions matching TRBD1. Germline CDR1 reads SQVTM; CDR2 reads ANQGSEA. The CDR3 has 14 amino acids. The CDR3: CSGQGGVTYDEQFF. The CDR3 DNA reads as TGCAGCGGACAGGGGGGGGTAACCTACGATGAGCAGTTCTTC.

This clonotype was found a few times. This sequence joins TRBV2 and TRBJ1-1, with TRBD1 as a possible D gene (5 bases). Trimming took 3 bases from V and 11 from J, leaving 10 bases between them. The CDR3 consists of 11 residues. Germline loops: CDR1 SNHLY, CDR2 FYNNEI. The CDR3 loop is CASSDRDWAFF. The CDR3 DNA reads as TGTGCCAGCAGTGACCGGGACTGGGCTTTCTTT.

The table lists this clonotype with a count of one. Just one base apart from a much larger clone, this may be a read error. The chain carries TRBV9 and TRBJ1-2; weak D call: TRBD1 (5 bases). V shed 0 bases and J shed 4 bases, with 13 bases lying between them. Germline V gene data show CDR1 as SGDLS and CDR2 as YYNGEE. The CDR3 has 15 amino acids. The CDR3 sequence: CASSVDGADFYGYTF. DNA of the CDR3: TGTGCCAGCAGCGTAGATGGGGCGGATTTCTATGGCTACACCTTC. The entire variable domain, with the rest obtained from reference TRBV9 and TRBJ1-2, is as follows: DSGVTQTPKHLITATGQRVTLRCSPRSGDLSVYWYQQSLDQGLQFLIQYYNGEERAKGNILERFSAQQFPDLHSELNLSSLELGDSALYFCASSVDGADFYGYTFGSGTRLTVV.

The chain is built from TRBV15 and TRBJ2-1; 7 bases line up with TRBD1. The length of the CDR3 is 14 residues. CDR1 and CDR2 (germline): LNHNV, YYDKDF (reference sequence). Trimming took 1 base from V and 6 from J; bases not matched to a gene: 3. The CDR3: CATSRGRGSNEQFF. The CDR3 DNA sequence: TGTGCCACCAGCAGAGGCAGGGGGTCCAATGAGCAGTTCTTC.

This clonotype has ten or more counts. J is TRBJ2-1 and V is TRBV7-2, with no clear D. Looked up from germline, CDR1 is SGHTA and CDR2 is FQGNSA. CDR3 length equals 13 residues. V dropped 5 bases and J dropped 15 bases, with 20 bases sitting between them. The CDR3 sequence is CASSRNPQALTFF. The CDR3 region has the DNA TGTGCCAGCAGCCGAAACCCCCAGGCCCTGACGTTCTTC.

The table lists this clonotype with a few counts. The chain has TRBV10-3 and TRBJ2-2; no clear D gene. The CDR3 runs to 11 residues. Between the trimmed V and J ends, which lost 9 bases and 0 bases, there was a span of 2 bases. Germline CDR1 and CDR2: ENHRY and SYGVKD. CDR3: CAMANTGELFF. DNA of the CDR3: TGTGCCATGGCGAACACCGGGGAGCTGTTTTTT.

This clonotype was recorded at least ten times. The chain uses TRBV5-1 and TRBJ2-1; a weak D match, TRBD2 (6 bases). V lost 4 bases and J 0 bases, leaving 11 bases between the germline ends. CDR1 SGHRS and CDR2 YFSETQ come from the germline V gene. CDR3 size: 15 residues. CDR3 protein: CASSRETTSYNEQFF. CDR3 sequence (DNA): TGCGCCAGCAGCCGGGAGACAACCTCCTACAATGAGCAGTTCTTC.

The V gene is TRBV20-1, the J gene TRBJ1-1; tentative D call: TRBD1 (6 bases). V gave up 5 bases and J gave up 0 bases, with 10 bases separating them. The CDR3 covers 13 residues. Germline assignment: CDR1 DFQATT and CDR2 SNEGSKA (reference sequence). In DNA, the CDR3 is TGCAGTGCTCTGGGGACATTGAACACTGAAGCTTTCTTT. Its translation: CSALGTLNTEAFF.